Below, 24 T cell receptor beta chains from the same sample are listed, as sequenced in a study of blood T cells in healthy people across ages. Combining a sample-barcoded 5' primer with a J-beta primer mix, a second PCR ran for roughly 7 to 11 cycles. TCRdb re-called the 5' RACE reads with MiXCR, one entry per CDR3 protein. The table has some 930,000 distinct CDR3 sequences, about 29% seen once. These data also formed part of another study, on T cells of mothers and their children.

The specimen sequenced was blood. The receptors derive from a woman in her thirties or forties in good health.

The gene calls are TRBV7-2 and TRBJ1-2; no reliable D call. CDR3 size: 14 residues. The V gene lost 5 bases and the J gene lost 5 bases, with 15 bases spanning the gap. Germline-derived CDR1 and CDR2 are SGHTA and FQGNSA. CDR3 region: CASSLNLYFYGYTF. CDR3 nucleotides: TGTGCCAGCAGCCTGAACCTCTACTTTTATGGCTACACCTTC.

The sample holds many counts of this clonotype. The CDR3 loop reads CASSLVSAGTDTQYF. CDR3 coding DNA: TGCGCCAGCAGCTTGGTCTCAGCGGGGACAGATACGCAGTATTTT. V and J are TRBV5-1 and TRBJ2-3; TRBD2 agrees at 7 bases. Trimming took 0 bases from V and 3 from J; bases not matched to a gene: 4. Per germline, CDR1 SGHRS and CDR2 YFSETQ. The CDR3 consists of 15 residues.

The table lists this clonotype with a few counts. The chain recombines TRBV3-1 with TRBJ2-7; 13 bases agree with TRBD2. In germline, CDR1 is LGHDT, CDR2 YNNKEL (reference sequence). Trimming cost V 4 bases and J 0 bases; bases outside gene matches: 6. The CDR3 is 17 residues long. The chain's CDR3 is CASSLKLAGGSSYEQYF. In DNA, the CDR3 is TGTGCCAGCAGCCTCAAACTAGCGGGGGGGAGCTCCTACGAGCAGTACTTC.

For this clonotype: The junction and the germline gene differ at one end; a read error may be behind it. This rearrangement joins TRBV5-1 to TRBJ1-1; tentative D call: TRBD1 (6 bases). The CDR3 totals 14 residues. CDR1 and CDR2 (germline): SGHRS, YFSETQ. CDR3 sequence reads: CASSSRGIGTGAFF. DNA of the CDR3: TGCGCCAGCAGCTCCAGGGGTATCGGCACTGGAGCTTTCTTT.

The chain recombines TRBV28 with TRBJ2-1, with 12 bases lining up with TRBD2. The CDR3 sequence is 15 residues long. V was clipped by 5 bases and J by 6 bases; unmatched bases: 5. Per the germline V gene, CDR1 is MDHEN and CDR2 is SYDVKM. The CDR3 DNA is TGTGCCAGCAGTACGGCTAGCGGGGGGGTCAATGAGCAGTTCTTC. Its translation is CASSTASGGVNEQFF.

This clonotype appeared a few times. The chain employs TRBV4-1 and TRBJ1-6; TRBD1 might be the D (6 bases). The CDR3 has 15 amino acids. Trimming cost V 3 bases and J 7 bases, with 13 bases left between them. The V gene's germline CDR1 is MGHRA and CDR2 YSYEKL. CDR3 loop: CASSHSGQINSPLHF. The DNA for the CDR3 is TGCGCCAGCAGCCATTCCGGACAGATCAATTCACCCCTCCACTTT.

This clonotype has only a few counts. V is TRBV7-2 and J is TRBJ2-1; the match to TRBD2 covers 12 bases. From germline, CDR1 is SGHTA and CDR2 FQGNSA. This CDR3 region has 17 residues. Trimming at V came to 0 bases and at J to 3 bases, leaving 3 bases not matched to a gene. CDR3 in amino acids: CASSLAVTSGGYNEQFF. CDR3 DNA: TGTGCCAGCAGCTTAGCCGTGACTAGCGGGGGCTACAATGAGCAGTTCTTC.

At least ten counts were recorded for this clonotype. The chain has TRBV7-2 and TRBJ2-7; 11 bases are shared with TRBD2. This CDR3 region has 17 residues. CDR1 and CDR2 from the germline V gene are SGHTA and FQGNSA. V trimming: 1 base; J trimming: 3 bases; junction bases outside the gene matches: 8. CDR3 DNA: TGTGCCAGCAGCTTAGGCCCAGTTAGCGGGGGGGACTACGAGCAGTACTTC. It codes for CASSLGPVSGGDYEQYF.

The chain combines TRBV7-6 with TRBJ2-4, with 8 bases aligning to TRBD1. This CDR3 contains 12 residues. Germline V lookup: CDR1 SGHVS, CDR2 FNYEAQ. The V segment lost 5 bases and the J segment 13 bases; nucleotides outside the gene matches: 7. CDR3 loop: CASSRQGSEQYF. CDR3 coding DNA: TGTGCCAGCAGCCGACAGGGGTCTGAGCAGTACTTC.

This clonotype was seen a handful of times. V is TRBV12-5 and J is TRBJ2-3; 8 bases fit TRBD2. CDR3 size: 23 residues. J lost 2 bases, V lost 1 base, and 26 bases had no gene match. CDR1 LGHNT and CDR2 FRNRAP come from the germline V gene. The CDR3 nucleotides are TGTGCTAGTGGTTTGGACCGGAATCCGGGACTAGAGGGGTTTGGTAGACCCACAGATACGCAGTATTTT. This sequence encodes CASGLDRNPGLEGFGRPTDTQYF.

This clonotype showed up just a few times. The chain uses TRBV27 and TRBJ1-5, with D hard to call. V was cut by 5 bases and J by 1 base, with 6 bases left in between. The CDR3 spans 13 residues. Germline lookup yields CDR1 MNHEY and CDR2 SMNVEV (reference sequence). CDR3: CASSVWSNQPQHF. For the CDR3, the DNA is TGTGCCAGCAGTGTTTGGAGCAATCAGCCCCAGCATTTT.

With respect to this clonotype: An end of the junction does not agree with germline; a read error may underlie this. The rearrangement uses TRBV20-1 and TRBJ1-1; D gene ambiguous. Germline V lookup: CDR1 DFQATT, CDR2 SNEGSKA (reference sequence). The CDR3 loop spans 14 amino acids. CDR3 region: CSAPATRTGTEVFF. The CDR3 coding sequence is TGCAGTGCACCTGCGACACGGACGGGCACTGAAGTTTTCTTT.

Turning to this clonotype: It may be a read error: a sequence one base away is much more abundant. This rearrangement joins TRBV6-1 to TRBJ2-1; tentatively, D is TRBD2 (5 bases). CDR3 size: 12 residues. V was pared by 5 bases and J by 10 bases, with 12 bases between. Germline V gene lookup returns CDR1 MNHNS and CDR2 SASEGT. In DNA form, the CDR3 reads TGTGCCAGCAGTCTATTGGAGGCCGAGCAGTTCTTC. Residues: CASSLLEAEQFF.

The sample holds one count of this clonotype. This chain links TRBV12-5 with TRBJ1-1; the D is unclear. Germline CDR1 and CDR2: LGHNT and FRNRAP. Trimming stripped 5 bases from V and 4 bases from J, with 11 bases between. The CDR3 loop spans 13 amino acids. CDR3 sequence reads: CASGTPWGTEAFF. The DNA for the CDR3 is TGTGCTAGTGGTACCCCATGGGGCACTGAAGCTTTCTTT. Full variable domain (outside the CDR3, taken from reference TRBV12-5 and TRBJ1-1): DARVTQTPRHKVTEMGQEVTMRCQPILGHNTVFWYRQTMMQGLELLAYFRNRAPLDDSGMPKDRFSAEMPDATLATLKIQPSEPRDSAVYFCASGTPWGTEAFFGQGTRLTVV.

Turning to this clonotype: Mismatch with germline at one junction end may stem from a read error. The chain has TRBV28 and TRBJ2-5, with TRBD1 identical over 8 bases. There are 15 residues in the CDR3. Germline CDR1 is MDHEN and CDR2 is SYDVKM. CDR3 region: CANSFRGQGLETQYF. The DNA for the CDR3 is TGTGCCAACAGTTTCCGAGGACAGGGATTGGAGACCCAGTACTTC.

This clonotype is a singleton in its sample. The chain has TRBV6-2 or TRBV6-3 and TRBJ2-3, with 7 positions matching TRBD2. J was trimmed by 5 bases and V by 2 bases; bases with no gene match: 4. The CDR3 consists of 14 residues. The V gene's germline CDR1 is MNHEY and CDR2 SVGEGT. The DNA of the CDR3 is TGTGCCAGCAGTTACGGCGGGGGAGGAGATACGCAGTATTTT. This encodes CASSYGGGGDTQYF.

This clonotype was counted only a few times. The rearrangement joins TRBV28 to TRBJ2-3; 12 nucleotides line up with TRBD2. The germline V gene encodes CDR1 MDHEN and CDR2 SYDVKM. Trimming took 5 bases from V and 5 from J; bases not matched to a gene: 5. The CDR3 extends over 15 amino acids. CDR3 DNA sequence: TGTGCCAGCAGTCTAGCGGGGGGGGGAGGAGATACGCAGTATTTT. It encodes CASSLAGGGGDTQYF.

The chain combines TRBV20-1 with TRBJ1-4; D unresolved. Germline V gene lookup returns CDR1 DFQATT and CDR2 SNEGSKA (reference sequence). CDR3 length equals 16 residues. Trimming took 2 bases from V and 0 from J, leaving 13 bases between them. Written as DNA, the CDR3 is TGCAGTGCTAGAAACCTCCTGACTGCAACTAATGAAAAACTGTTTTTT. Its translation: CSARNLLTATNEKLFF.

This chain links TRBV7-2 with TRBJ2-5, with 10 bases fitting TRBD2. CDR3 length: 12 residues. V trimming: 1 base; J trimming: 12 bases; junction bases outside the gene matches: 2. CDR1 is SGHTA, CDR2 FQGNSA, per germline. CDR3: CASSLDGTSEYF. For the CDR3, the DNA is TGTGCCAGCAGCTTAGACGGGACTAGCGAGTACTTC.

In this sample, this clonotype turned up many times. The chain combines TRBV9 with TRBJ2-3; D unclear. This CDR3 is built from 14 residues. The germline V gene encodes CDR1 SGDLS and CDR2 YYNGEE. The V and J ends lost 0 bases and 4 bases respectively, with 9 bases between them. The CDR3 sequence is CASSVDPQADTQYF. DNA of the CDR3: TGTGCCAGCAGCGTAGACCCGCAAGCAGATACGCAGTATTTT.

About this clonotype itself: A much more abundant neighbour one base away suggests this may be a read error. The rearrangement joins TRBV28 to TRBJ2-7; D perhaps matches TRBD2 (5 bases). The CDR3 loop spans 14 amino acids. Germline V gives CDR1 MDHEN, CDR2 SYDVKM. V was trimmed by 6 bases and J by 3 bases, leaving 15 bases between them. The CDR3 DNA sequence: TGTGCCAGCAGATCAGCGGAGGAAGACTACGAGCAGTACTTC. This codes for CASRSAEEDYEQYF.

The chain carries TRBV9 and TRBJ2-2; no clear D. V gave up 0 bases and J gave up 3 bases, with 9 bases separating them. Germline lookup yields CDR1 SGDLS and CDR2 YYNGEE. The CDR3 consists of 15 residues. The CDR3 spells CASSVGGSYTGELFF. Written as DNA, the CDR3 is TGTGCCAGCAGCGTAGGCGGCAGTTACACCGGGGAGCTGTTTTTT.

Comment on this clonotype: Relative to the germline gene, one junction end is altered; a read error may explain this. The rearrangement joins TRBV3-1 to TRBJ2-1; 10 nucleotides align to TRBD2. The CDR3 consists of 15 residues. The germline V gene has CDR1 LGHDT and CDR2 YNNKEL (reference sequence). CDR3 protein: CANSHSGGAYNEQFF. The CDR3 nucleotides read TGTGCCAACAGCCACAGCGGGGGGGCCTACAATGAGCAGTTCTTC.

This clonotype has just one count. V and J are TRBV12-3 or TRBV12-4 and TRBJ2-7, with D unresolved. V dropped 4 bases and J dropped 3 bases, with 25 bases sitting between them. CDR3 length equals 18 residues. DNA for the CDR3: TGTGCCAGCAGTTCCCTCACCCGAGCCACCGAAGAGGACTACGAGCAGTACTTC. Encoded protein: CASSSLTRATEEDYEQYF.